Below are 25 T cell receptor beta chains sequenced from a single sample in a study of human T cells and chemical hapten exposure. Individual cDNA molecules each carried unique molecular identifiers attached by the library. From the reads, TCRdb called clonotypes with MiXCR, one entry per CDR3 protein. The sample contains 95,000 to 150,000 distinct CDR3 sequences, about 7.7% of which appear only once. Unfractionated whole blood was the source from which total RNA was extracted. Source material: whole blood. These receptors all stem from a human donor in good health. Some clones in this sample may be carry-over from other donors' samples.

CDR3 DNA: TGTGCCAGCAGGACAGGGTTCACTGAAGCTTTCTTT. Amino acid sequence: CASRTGFTEAFF. The chain combines TRBV28 with TRBJ1-1; 7 nucleotides line up with TRBD1. The trim removed 6 bases at V and 4 bases at J, leaving 2 bases unmatched. CDR1 and CDR2 (germline): MDHEN, SYDVKM. This CDR3 comprises 12 residues.

This chain links TRBV6-6 with TRBJ1-2; D not certain. Germline CDR1 reads MNHNY; CDR2 reads SVGAGI (reference sequence). Trimming shortened V by 6 bases and J by 0 bases, and 20 bases separated the two germline ends. This CDR3 is built from 17 residues. The CDR3 nucleotides read TGTGCCAGCAGGATACCTTCGGACGGGGTAGCTAACTATGGCTACACCTTC. Residues: CASRIPSDGVANYGYTF.

At least ten counts were recorded for this clonotype. The chain is built from TRBV7-9 and TRBJ1-4; D not resolved. The CDR3 runs 13 residues. Per the germline V gene, CDR1 is SEHNR and CDR2 is FQNEAQ (reference sequence). V lost 4 bases to trimming and J lost 5 bases, with 8 bases between them. The CDR3 nucleotides read TGTGCCAGCAGCTGGAGTAGGAATGAAAAACTGTTTTTT. It specifies CASSWSRNEKLFF. Using reference TRBV7-9 and TRBJ1-4 for the parts outside the CDR3, the full variable domain is DTGVSQNPRHKITKRGQNVTFRCDPISEHNRLYWYRQTLGQGPEFLTYFQNEAQLEKSRLLSDRFSAERPKGSFSTLEIQRTEQGDSAMYLCASSWSRNEKLFFGSGTQLSVL.

Notes on this clonotype: This may be a read error: a much more frequent sequence differs by one nucleotide. The chain has TRBV7-9 and TRBJ1-2; D is uncertain. The CDR3 runs to 13 residues. The germline V gene has CDR1 SEHNR and CDR2 FQNEAQ (reference sequence). In DNA, the CDR3 is TGTTCCAGCAGCAACGCCTTCCTTTGGGGCTACACCTTC. This encodes CSSSNAFLWGYTF.

The chain carries TRBV10-3 and TRBJ2-1, with a weak D call TRBD2 (5 bases). The germline gives CDR1 ENHRY, CDR2 SYGVKD. The ends were cut back, 0 bases at V and 3 bases at J, with 12 bases in the middle. The CDR3 loop spans 16 amino acids. In nucleotides, the CDR3 is TGTGCCATCAGTGAGTCGATCACTAGTCTCTACAATGAGCAGTTCTTC. This codes for CAISESITSLYNEQFF.

This clonotype appeared many times. The CDR3 nucleotides are TGTGCCAGCACTCCCCGGGACAGCTACGAGCAGTACTTC. Translating gives CASTPRDSYEQYF. The chain couples TRBV6-5 to TRBJ2-7; 7 bases fit TRBD1. CDR1 is MNHEY, CDR2 SVGAGI, per germline. The CDR3 has 13 amino acids. The V gene end was trimmed by 7 bases and the J gene end by 3 bases; junction bases not matched to a gene: 6.

The rearrangement joins TRBV6-2 or TRBV6-3 to TRBJ2-7, with 7 bases that match TRBD2. Germline CDR1 is MNHEY and CDR2 is SVGEGT. The CDR3 sequence is 15 residues long. J lost 3 bases, V lost 2 bases, and 7 bases had no gene match. CDR3 bases: TGTGCCAGCAGTTACGAGCGGGGCGGATACTACGAGCAGTACTTC. This gives the protein CASSYERGGYYEQYF.

The table lists this clonotype with a few counts. The chain joins TRBV2 to TRBJ2-2; D perhaps matches TRBD1 (5 bases). The V end lost 8 bases, the J end lost 3 bases, and 13 bases lay between the germline ends. Per germline, CDR1 SNHLY and CDR2 FYNNEI. CDR3 length: 14 residues. CDR3 DNA sequence: TGTGCCAGCGGAATCGACAGTTACACCGGGGAGCTGTTTTTT. As protein: CASGIDSYTGELFF.

This clonotype showed up just a few times. The V gene is TRBV9, the J gene TRBJ2-5, with 12 bases matching TRBD1. J lost 5 bases, V lost 3 bases, and 5 bases had no gene match. The germline V gene has CDR1 SGDLS and CDR2 YYNGEE. The CDR3 runs 15 residues. The CDR3 nucleotides read TGTGCCAGCAGCGAGGGACAGGGGGCGAGGGAGACCCAGTACTTC. This gives the protein CASSEGQGARETQYF.

This clonotype was seen a handful of times. The chain recombines TRBV7-9 with TRBJ2-5; 8 nucleotides align to TRBD1. CDR1 and CDR2 (germline): SEHNR, FQNEAQ (reference sequence). The CDR3 consists of 16 residues. V dropped 5 bases and J dropped 1; count of bases not matched to a gene: 9. The CDR3 DNA reads TGTGCCAGCAGCGGAAACGGACAGGGTAGCCAAGAGACCCAGTACTTC. It encodes CASSGNGQGSQETQYF.

This chain links TRBV20-1 with TRBJ2-4; D is perhaps TRBD1 (6 bases). Germline V gene data show CDR1 as DFQATT and CDR2 as SNEGSKA (reference sequence). This CDR3 is 12 amino acids long. Trimming removed 0 bases from V and 9 bases from J, with 9 bases in between. The CDR3 protein is CSAREQGTIQYF. CDR3 bases: TGCAGTGCTAGAGAACAGGGTACCATTCAGTACTTC.

There are a few counts of this clonotype. The rearrangement uses TRBV12-3 or TRBV12-4 and TRBJ1-2; no clear D. This CDR3 contains 13 residues. V was cut by 1 base and J by 8 bases, with 11 bases left in between. The CDR3 nucleotides are TGTGCCAGCAGTTTAGGGGCGGGGAAAGGCTACACCTTC. As protein: CASSLGAGKGYTF.

As regards this clonotype: A much larger clone lies a single base off, so this may be a read error. This sequence joins TRBV9 and TRBJ2-2, with D possibly TRBD2 on 6 matching bases. This CDR3 region has 15 residues. Germline CDR1 is SGDLS and CDR2 is YYNGEE. CDR3 loop: CAGSVRGDNTGELFF. CDR3 DNA sequence: TGTGCCGGCAGCGTACGCGGGGACAACACCGGGGAGCTGTTTTTT.

Ten or more counts support this clonotype. CDR3 sequence: CASSYSRGSLDGYTF. For the CDR3, the DNA is TGTGCCAGCAGTTACTCTAGGGGGAGCTTGGACGGCTACACCTTC. This rearrangement joins TRBV6-2 or TRBV6-3 to TRBJ1-2, with a tentative D call TRBD1 (6 bases). The V and J ends lost 0 bases and 8 bases respectively, with 16 bases between them. The CDR3 length is 15 residues. CDR1 is MNHEY and CDR2 is SVGEGT in the germline V gene.

This clonotype occurred a few times. The chain couples TRBV19 to TRBJ2-7, with 9 bases identical to TRBD1. This CDR3 region has 17 residues. Trimming removed 1 base from V and 5 bases from J; junction bases left unmatched: 12. Germline assignment: CDR1 LNHDA and CDR2 SQIVND (reference sequence). This chain's CDR3 is CASSIARRDRASHEQYF. The DNA of the CDR3 is TGTGCCAGTAGTATAGCTCGTCGGGACAGGGCGTCCCACGAGCAGTACTTC.

A remark on this clonotype: The junction departs from the called germline gene at one end, perhaps through a read error. The chain has TRBV2 and TRBJ2-1, with a weak D call TRBD1 (5 bases). Germline assignment: CDR1 SNHLY and CDR2 FYNNEI. This CDR3 region has 12 residues. CDR3 protein: CTSTGRINEQFF. DNA for the CDR3: TGTACCAGCACAGGACGGATCAATGAGCAGTTCTTC.

This clonotype was seen a few times. V gene TRBV15 combines with J gene TRBJ1-4; D unclear. This CDR3 has 15 amino acids. Germline V CDR1 and CDR2: LNHNV, YYDKDF (reference sequence). Trimming shortened V by 3 bases and J by 8 bases, and 16 bases separated the two germline ends. CDR3 loop: CATSSVGQLREKLFF. CDR3 coding DNA: TGTGCCACCAGCAGCGTCGGGCAGTTACGGGAAAAACTGTTTTTT.

This clonotype was picked up many times. This chain's CDR3 is CASSLAETGEMVLYEQYF. The CDR3 DNA reads TGCGCCAGCAGCTTGGCGGAGACAGGGGAAATGGTGTTGTACGAGCAGTACTTC. V usage is TRBV5-1 and J usage is TRBJ2-7; 8 bases map to TRBD1. CDR1 is SGHRS and CDR2 is YFSETQ in the germline V gene. The CDR3 spans 18 residues. V was clipped by 0 bases and J by 4 bases; unmatched bases: 15.

In this sample, this clonotype turned up a few times. The chain employs TRBV7-9 and TRBJ2-1; 9 positions agree with TRBD2. J gave up 7 bases and V 3 bases, and 1 base lay outside the gene matches. CDR3 length equals 13 residues. The germline gives CDR1 SEHNR, CDR2 FQNEAQ (reference sequence). The CDR3 DNA reads as TGTGCCAGCAGCTTGCTAGCGGGAAATGAGCAGTTCTTC. Amino acid sequence: CASSLLAGNEQFF.

Notes on this clonotype: This may be a read error, as it is one base from a much larger clone. The chain combines TRBV5-6 with TRBJ1-1; D might be TRBD1 (5 bases). There are 13 residues in the CDR3. Germline V CDR1 and CDR2: SGHDT, YYEEEE. CDR3 loop: CVSTADRQLEAFF. CDR3 in DNA: TGTGTCAGCACCGCCGACCGACAGCTTGAAGCTTTCTTT. The full variable domain, with the rest looked up from reference TRBV5-6 and TRBJ1-1, is DAGVTQSPTHLIKTRGQQVTLRCSPKSGHDTVSWYQQALGQGPQFIFQYYEEEERQRGNFPDRFSGHQFPNYSSELNVNALLLGDSALYLCVSTADRQLEAFFGQGTRLTVV.

As DNA, the CDR3 is TGTGCCAGCAGTTACTTGGCGAGCCAAGAGACCCAGTACTTC. Translation gives CASSYLASQETQYF. This chain uses TRBV6-6 with TRBJ2-5; D gene ambiguous. V was shortened by 1 base and J by 1 base, with 7 bases between the two germline ends. In germline, CDR1 is MNHNY, CDR2 SVGAGI (reference sequence). The CDR3 has 14 residues.

This clonotype was recorded many times. This chain joins TRBV27 and TRBJ2-7; D unclear. V was cut by 0 bases and J by 0 bases, with 6 bases left in between. The CDR3 is 14 amino acids. CDR1 and CDR2 from the germline V gene are MNHEY and SMNVEV (reference sequence). The CDR3: CASSLSALSYEQYF. For the CDR3, the DNA is TGTGCCAGCAGTTTATCGGCCCTCTCCTACGAGCAGTACTTC.

This clonotype has only a few counts. CDR3 in amino acids: CASSLATGKTNTEAFF. CDR3 nucleotides: TGCGCCAGCAGCTTGGCGACAGGGAAAACGAACACTGAAGCTTTCTTT. This rearrangement joins TRBV5-1 to TRBJ1-1; 7 bases map to TRBD1. Germline-derived CDR1 and CDR2 are SGHRS and YFSETQ. This CDR3 contains 16 residues. The trim removed 0 bases at V and 1 base at J, leaving 6 bases unmatched.

Concerning this clonotype: One base away lies a much larger clone, so this may be a sequencing read error. The chain combines TRBV7-2 with TRBJ2-2; D remains ambiguous. V lost 5 bases and J 7 bases, leaving 8 bases between the germline ends. The germline CDR1 and CDR2 sequences are SGHTA and FQGNSA. The CDR3 is 12 amino acids. The CDR3 protein is CASSLGVGELFF. The CDR3 nucleotides read TGTGCCAGCAGCCTTGGAGTCGGGGAGCTGTTTTTT. The full variable domain, rest sourced from reference TRBV7-2 and TRBJ2-2, is GAGVSQSPSNKVTEKGKDVELRCDPISGHTALYWYRQSLGQGLEFLIYFQGNSAPDKSGLPSDRFSAERTGGSVSTLTIQRTQQEDSAVYLCASSLGVGELFFGEGSRLTVL.

This clonotype was seen at least ten times. CDR3: CASSQARGELFF. The CDR3 region has the DNA TGCGCCAGCAGCCAAGCCCGGGGGGAGCTGTTTTTT. The rearrangement uses TRBV4-1 and TRBJ2-2, with D unclear. V was pared by 1 base and J by 8 bases, with 5 bases between. CDR3 length equals 12 residues. Germline V gene data show CDR1 as MGHRA and CDR2 as YSYEKL.